This T cell receptor beta chain came from a study of metastatic and nonmetastatic thyroid tumors. At the level of the study: Blood and tumor or nodule tissue repertoires from malignant and benign thyroid patients were compared. Study-level findings and limits: The reported finding was significantly higher TCR beta diversity in malignant thyroid tumors relative to benign nodules, in blood and tumor.

In germline, CDR1 is MNHNS, CDR2 SASEGT. The CDR3 extends over 15 amino acids. Trimming took 4 bases from V and 4 from J; bases not matched to a gene: 1. This clone appeared many times. What it binds is unknown. Per the authors' pipeline: To classify distant metastasis in papillary thyroid cancer, a model was built from CDR3 differences across clinicopathological groups. TCRdb reprocessed the PCR reads via MiXCR. The V and J calls were determined by TCRdb, not by the authors. The table shows around 61,000 clones, with roughly 29% occurring only once. Patients were all untreated before their thyroid surgery.

V usage is TRBV6-1 and J usage is TRBJ2-1; 13 bases line up with TRBD2. The TCR was taken from a female donor with papillary thyroid cancer or a benign thyroid nodule (not recorded which). Some clones in this sample may be carry-over from other donors' samples. Specimen: blood. The CDR3 protein is CASSVLAGGYNEQFF. CDR3 DNA sequence: TGTGCCAGCAGTGTACTAGCGGGAGGGTACAATGAGCAGTTCTTC.